These T cell receptor beta chains were read from a single sample in a study of identical twins. TCRdb redid the calling of the 5' RACE reads with MiXCR, one entry per CDR3 protein. The sample includes 550,000 to 800,000 distinct CDR3 sequences, 7.1% of them seen just once. Separately, the same data were catalogued under a study of yellow fever vaccine responses in identical twins.

The specimen was PBMCs. The receptors here all came from a woman younger than 35 in good health. The CDR3 runs from the conserved cysteine through the conserved F or W. A D gene is named only where the DNA matches it firmly. Clone size, where shown, is once, few, many, or a class for clones that have expanded.

TRBJ2-2	-	TRBV20-1	-	CSARAGGGGGTGELFF	TGCAGTGCTAGAGCTGGAGGGGGAGGGGGCACCGGGGAGCTGTTTTTT
TRBJ1-1	-	TRBV29-1	-	CSVGGRSEAFF	TGCAGCGTGGGGGGCAGGAGTGAAGCTTTCTTT
TRBJ1-1	many	TRBV2	-	CASSGDMNTEAFF	TGTGCCAGCAGTGGAGACATGAACACTGAAGCTTTCTTT
TRBJ2-7	many	TRBV15	TRBD2	CATSRDIPTSPYEQYF	TGTGCCACCAGCAGAGATATCCCGACTAGCCCCTACGAGCAGTACTTC
TRBJ2-3	many	TRBV5-1	-	CASSLVGFRTDTQYF	TGCGCCAGCAGCTTGGTAGGGTTCCGGACAGATACGCAGTATTTT
TRBJ2-2	-	TRBV11-2	-	CASSLEVLVSGELFF	TGTGCCAGCAGCTTAGAGGTCCTAGTATCCGGGGAGCTGTTTTTT
TRBJ2-1	few	TRBV5-5	TRBD2	CASSSQAGVNEQFF	TGTGCCAGCAGCTCTCAAGCGGGAGTCAATGAGCAGTTCTTC
TRBJ1-4	-	TRBV27	-	CASSSRGNEKLFF	TGTGCCAGCAGTTCTAGGGGGAATGAAAAACTGTTTTTT
TRBJ1-1	few	TRBV28	-	CASSLWDRFTEAFF	TGTGCCAGCAGTTTATGGGACCGGTTTACTGAAGCTTTCTTT
TRBJ2-7	many	TRBV5-6	-	CASSLRFYEQYF	TGTGCCAGCAGCTTGAGGTTCTACGAGCAGTACTTC
TRBJ2-4	many	TRBV2	-	CASRPDRISKNIQYF	TGTGCCAGCAGACCCGACAGGATAAGCAAAAACATTCAGTACTTC
TRBJ1-2	many	TRBV12-3/TRBV12-4	-	CASSFRFARGKEGYTF	TGTGCCAGCAGTTTCCGTTTTGCCAGGGGAAAAGAAGGCTACACCTTC
TRBJ2-3	few	TRBV11-2	-	CASSPHPGITSTDTQYF	TGTGCCAGCAGCCCTCACCCCGGGATTACTAGCACAGATACGCAGTATTTT
TRBJ2-5	many	TRBV12-3/TRBV12-4	TRBD2	CASSPLAGYQETQYF	TGTGCCAGCAGTCCCCTAGCGGGCTACCAAGAGACCCAGTACTTC
TRBJ2-3	many	TRBV28	-	CASSPRGPRTDTQYF	TGTGCCAGCAGTCCGCGGGGGCCCCGCACAGATACGCAGTATTTT
TRBJ2-1	-	TRBV19	-	CASSPVEGKPYNEQFF	TGTGCCAGTAGCCCAGTGGAGGGGAAGCCCTACAATGAGCAGTTCTTC
TRBJ2-1	few	TRBV19	-	CASSIAGKPYNEQFF	TGTGCCAGTAGTATCGCAGGCAAACCCTATAATGAGCAGTTCTTC
TRBJ2-5	few	TRBV7-8	-	CASSLALGLGQETQYF	TGTGCCAGCAGCTTAGCACTGGGACTGGGACAAGAGACCCAGTACTTC
TRBJ2-1	-	TRBV29-1	TRBD2	CSVSGGEDNEQFF	TGCAGCGTTAGCGGGGGGGAGGACAATGAGCAGTTCTTC
TRBJ2-3	few	TRBV7-9	-	CASGPGASTDTQYF	TGTGCCAGCGGCCCGGGGGCTAGCACAGATACGCAGTATTTT
TRBJ2-7	many	TRBV7-8	-	CASSPGHPYEQYF	TGTGCCAGCAGCCCCGGGCACCCCTACGAGCAGTACTTC
TRBJ1-3	-	TRBV12-3/TRBV12-4	-	CASLRGRSGNTIYF	TGTGCCAGCCTGCGCGGGAGATCCGGAAACACCATATATTTT
TRBJ1-2	-	TRBV29-1	-	CSVWGRGGYTF	TGCAGCGTCTGGGGGAGAGGGGGCTACACCTTC
TRBJ2-3	few	TRBV4-1	-	CASSQGTISSTDTQYF	TGCGCCAGCAGCCAAGGGACTATTTCTAGCACAGATACGCAGTATTTT
TRBJ1-1	-	TRBV19	-	CASTMTGMNTEAFF	TGTGCCAGTACCATGACAGGCATGAACACTGAAGCTTTCTTT
TRBJ1-3	many	TRBV6-1	-	CATRDQSSGNTIYF	TGTGCCACCCGGGACCAGAGCTCTGGAAACACCATATATTTT
TRBJ1-2	-	TRBV16	-	CASSHSFPRVPYGYTF	TGTGCCAGCAGCCACTCCTTCCCCAGGGTGCCCTATGGCTACACCTTC
TRBJ2-1	few	TRBV12-3/TRBV12-4	-	CATSQGNEQFF	TGTGCCACTTCGCAGGGCAATGAGCAGTTCTTC
TRBJ2-1	few	TRBV5-1	TRBD2	CASSPRGAGGHDEQFF	TGCGCCAGCAGCCCCAGGGGAGCGGGAGGGCACGACGAGCAGTTCTTC
TRBJ2-5	few	TRBV20-1	-	CSARDGRGPRLGETQYF	TGCAGTGCTAGAGATGGCCGGGGGCCCCGGCTCGGGGAGACCCAGTACTTC
TRBJ1-2	many	TRBV5-1	-	CASSLPAGGNYGYTF	TGCGCCAGCAGCTTGCCGGCAGGTGGGAACTATGGCTACACCTTC
TRBJ2-1	-	TRBV2	-	CASSEGASFNEQFF	TGTGCCAGCAGTGAAGGGGCTAGCTTCAATGAGCAGTTCTTC
TRBJ2-2	-	TRBV7-8	-	CASSLVEGYNTGELFF	TGTGCCAGCAGCTTAGTGGAGGGATACAACACCGGGGAGCTGTTTTTT
TRBJ1-5	-	TRBV28	-	CASSFFRVRGQPQHF	TGTGCCAGCAGTTTTTTCCGGGTTCGAGGGCAGCCCCAGCATTTT
TRBJ2-7	many	TRBV7-2	-	CASSLIPSSLGEQYF	TGTGCCAGCAGCTTAATCCCAAGTTCCCTGGGGGAGCAGTACTTC
TRBJ2-2	many	TRBV20-1	-	CSARAGQNTGELFF	TGCAGTGCTAGGGCGGGACAGAACACCGGGGAGCTGTTTTTT
TRBJ2-1	few	TRBV3-1	-	CASSEEWSDYNEQFF	TGTGCCAGCAGCGAAGAGTGGTCAGATTACAATGAGCAGTTCTTC
TRBJ2-3	many	TRBV12-3/TRBV12-4	-	CASSPMTSTDTQYF	TGTGCCAGCAGTCCAATGACAAGCACAGATACGCAGTATTTT
TRBJ2-5	many	TRBV9	-	CASSVTSSSETQYF	TGTGCCAGCAGCGTGACTAGTTCTTCAGAGACCCAGTACTTC
TRBJ1-6	few	TRBV3-1	TRBD1	CASSETGGGNSPLHF	TGTGCCAGCAGCGAAACAGGGGGCGGGAATTCACCCCTCCACTTT
TRBJ2-2	few	TRBV11-3	-	CASSQDQNTGELFF	TGTGCCAGCAGCCAGGACCAGAACACCGGGGAGCTGTTTTTT
TRBJ2-1	-	TRBV5-1	-	CASSRYSNNEQFF	TGCGCCAGCAGTCGTTACAGCAACAATGAGCAGTTCTTC
TRBJ2-2	many	TRBV10-1	TRBD2	CASSRTSSNTGELFF	TGCGCCAGCAGCAGGACTAGCTCGAACACCGGGGAGCTGTTTTTT
TRBJ2-3	many	TRBV7-7	TRBD2	CASSSGLARTDTQYF	TGTGCCAGCAGCTCGGGACTAGCGCGCACAGATACGCAGTATTTT
TRBJ2-7	-	TRBV29-1	TRBD1	CSVGQGANEQYF	TGCAGCGTTGGGCAGGGGGCCAACGAGCAGTACTTC
TRBJ2-5	-	TRBV20-1	-	CSAREGVAQETQYF	TGCAGTGCTAGAGAGGGCGTGGCTCAAGAGACCCAGTACTTC
TRBJ1-1	many	TRBV4-1	-	CASSQGEGRTNTEAFF	TGCGCCAGCAGCCAAGGGGAGGGCCGTACGAACACTGAAGCTTTCTTT